Listed here are 32 T cell receptor beta chains from one sample, sequenced in a study of CD8 T cells in ankylosing spondylitis. MiXCR was run by TCRdb on the 5' RACE reads, yielding one entry per CDR3 protein. Of 200,000 to 300,000 distinct CDR3 sequences listed, roughly a third were seen once; the top ten hold approximately 4.6%. Sequencing was carried out using blood, either unsorted or a sorted T cell fraction (not recorded which). The receptors originated from a male donor with ankylosing spondylitis or in good health (not recorded which).

The V and J genes are TRBV11-2 and TRBJ2-7; tentatively, D is TRBD1 or TRBD2 (7 bases each). Germline V gene sequence: CDR1 SGHAT, CDR2 FQNNGV. V lost 1 base and J 4 bases, leaving 11 bases between the germline ends. The CDR3 is 14 amino acids. The CDR3 sequence: CASSLGRGGYEQYF. In DNA form, the CDR3 reads TGTGCCAGCAGCTTAGGCAGGGGGGGGTACGAGCAGTACTTC.

The rearrangement joins TRBV27 to TRBJ2-1; TRBD2 matches at 12 bases. The CDR3 consists of 18 residues. Germline-derived CDR1 and CDR2 are MNHEY and SMNVEV (reference sequence). The ends lost 0 bases at V and 7 bases at J; junction bases unmatched: 10. CDR3 bases: TGTGCCAGCAGTTTATCTTCTAGCGGGGGGGCGGCTCTTAATGAGCAGTTCTTC. The encoded protein is CASSLSSSGGAALNEQFF.

In DNA form, the CDR3 reads TGTGCCATCAGTACCGGGACAGGATACAATGAGCAGTTCTTC. It translates to CAISTGTGYNEQFF. This chain joins TRBV10-3 and TRBJ2-1; 8 bases fit TRBD1. V lost 5 bases, J lost 4 bases, and 4 bases stayed unmatched. Germline V lookup: CDR1 ENHRY, CDR2 SYGVKD. The CDR3 consists of 14 residues.

The table lists this clonotype with a few counts. The rearrangement links TRBV12-3 or TRBV12-4 to TRBJ2-7; the match to TRBD1 covers 7 bases. The V and J ends lost 5 bases and 2 bases, in that order; junction bases with no gene match: 6. This CDR3 contains 14 residues. CDR3 in amino acids: CASSKTQGPYEQYF. DNA of the CDR3: TGTGCCAGCAGTAAAACACAGGGGCCCTACGAGCAGTACTTC.

The chain recombines TRBV29-1 with TRBJ2-1, with TRBD2 identical over 7 bases. J was trimmed by 9 bases and V by 3 bases; bases with no gene match: 11. Per the germline V gene, CDR1 is SQVTM and CDR2 is ANQGSEA. The CDR3 totals 14 residues. The CDR3 nucleotides read TGCAGCGTTGAGCGTCTCCCACCGGGGGGTGAGCAGTTCTTC. This sequence encodes CSVERLPPGGEQFF.

This chain uses TRBV5-5 with TRBJ2-3, with D possibly being TRBD1 (6 bases). V lost 4 bases and J lost 2, with 14 bases in between. Looked up from germline, CDR1 is SGHKS and CDR2 is YYEKEE (reference sequence). The CDR3 covers 15 residues. The chain's CDR3 is CASSPTDSNTDTQYF. Written as DNA, the CDR3 is TGTGCCAGCAGCCCCACGGACAGTAACACAGATACGCAGTATTTT.

This clonotype came up a few times. The chain joins TRBV29-1 to TRBJ2-1, with D hard to call. The ends were cut back, 3 bases at V and 10 bases at J, with 10 bases in the middle. CDR1 and CDR2 from the germline V gene are SQVTM and ANQGSEA. This CDR3 region has 11 residues. The CDR3 DNA reads TGCAGCGTTGACCCGGGTCTAGAGCAGTTCTTC. This sequence encodes CSVDPGLEQFF.

This rearrangement joins TRBV20-1 to TRBJ2-7, with unresolved D. V was clipped by 6 bases and J by 6 bases, with 18 bases between them. The CDR3 contains 13 residues. CDR1 is DFQATT and CDR2 is SNEGSKA in the germline V gene (reference sequence). The CDR3 DNA reads as TGCAGTGCCGTGCCGGGCCCCAGCCCCGAGCAGTACTTC. It specifies CSAVPGPSPEQYF.

This chain joins TRBV27 and TRBJ1-5; possible D gene TRBD1, 5 bases. V shed 2 bases and J shed 1 base, with 12 bases lying between them. The CDR3 totals 16 residues. Germline V lookup: CDR1 MNHEY, CDR2 SMNVEV (reference sequence). CDR3 DNA sequence: TGTGCCAGCAGTTTACTGGGGGTAAGGAGCAATCAGCCCCAGCATTTT. It encodes CASSLLGVRSNQPQHF.

This clonotype was seen more than once but under ten times. This chain uses TRBV12-3 or TRBV12-4 with TRBJ2-7; unclear D gene. The CDR3 runs 12 residues. Trimming cost V 5 bases and J 0 bases, with 5 bases left between them. CDR3 residues: CASSTSSYEQYF. CDR3 in DNA: TGTGCCAGCAGTACCAGCTCCTACGAGCAGTACTTC.

The rearrangement joins TRBV29-1 to TRBJ2-5; a weak D match, TRBD1 (6 bases). CDR1 SQVTM and CDR2 ANQGSEA come from the germline V gene. The CDR3 is made up of 16 amino acids. V lost 5 bases and J 4 bases, leaving 23 bases between the germline ends. CDR3 region: CSVYRGIGGWRETQYF. CDR3 DNA: TGCAGCGTTTATAGGGGGATTGGAGGATGGCGAGAGACCCAGTACTTC.

This chain links TRBV28 with TRBJ2-7; D is ambiguous. The germline V and J ends were trimmed by 6 bases and 4 bases, with 16 bases remaining between them. Per germline, CDR1 MDHEN and CDR2 SYDVKM. This CDR3 contains 14 residues. The CDR3 coding sequence is TGTGCCAGCAGCCCCAGGACGGGCTTTTACGAGCAGTACTTC. Its protein is CASSPRTGFYEQYF.

This clonotype has a handful of counts. This sequence joins TRBV20-1 and TRBJ1-4, with TRBD1 as a possible D gene (6 bases). The V and J ends lost 2 bases and 6 bases respectively, with 10 bases between them. The CDR3 runs to 13 residues. CDR1 is DFQATT, CDR2 SNEGSKA, per germline (reference sequence). CDR3 nucleotides: TGCAGTGCTAGATTGAACAGGGATGAAAAACTGTTTTTT. As protein: CSARLNRDEKLFF.

This clonotype was detected only a few times. The V and J genes are TRBV7-3 and TRBJ2-1, with D unresolved. V was pared by 1 base and J by 10 bases, with 14 bases between. The CDR3 is 14 amino acids. Germline V gives CDR1 SGHTA, CDR2 FQGTGA. The CDR3 region has the DNA TGTGCCAGCAGCTTAATTCCCAGCTCACACGAGCAGTTCTTC. Protein sequence: CASSLIPSSHEQFF. The full variable domain, in which reference TRBV7-3 and TRBJ2-1 provide the parts outside the CDR3, is GAGVSQTPSNKVTEKGKYVELRCDPISGHTALYWYRQSLGQGPEFLIYFQGTGAADDSGLPNDRFFAVRPEGSVSTLKIQRTERGDSAVYLCASSLIPSSHEQFFGPGTRLTVL.

This chain links TRBV3-1 with TRBJ1-2; D may be TRBD1 (6 bases). The CDR3 covers 14 residues. V was shortened by 7 bases and J by 2 bases, with 14 bases between the two germline ends. Germline V gives CDR1 LGHDT, CDR2 YNNKEL (reference sequence). CDR3 sequence reads: CASNLKGGNYGYTF. CDR3 sequence (DNA): TGTGCCAGCAACTTGAAGGGGGGAAACTATGGCTACACCTTC.

This clonotype was seen only a few times. The chain is built from TRBV12-3 or TRBV12-4 and TRBJ1-1; 7 positions match TRBD1. With 6 bases clipped from V and 10 bases from J, the junction kept 11 bases outside the gene matches. This CDR3 comprises 13 residues. In nucleotides, the CDR3 is TGTGCCAGCAGCATAACGACAGGGCTGTTAGCTTTCTTT. Its protein is CASSITTGLLAFF.

The rearrangement uses TRBV29-1 and TRBJ1-1; D is possibly TRBD1 (6 bases). V was pared by 7 bases and J by 3 bases, with 15 bases between. CDR3 length: 13 amino acids. Germline values: CDR1 SQVTM, CDR2 ANQGSEA. The CDR3 loop reads CSAEKRTDTEAFF. The CDR3 DNA follows: TGCAGCGCCGAAAAGAGGACAGACACTGAAGCTTTCTTT. Filled out from reference TRBV29-1 and TRBJ1-1, the complete variable domain reads SAVISQKPSRDICQRGTSLTIQCQVDSQVTMMFWYRQQPGQSLTLIATANQGSEATYESGFVIDKFPISRPNLTFSTLTVSNMSPEDSSIYLCSAEKRTDTEAFFGQGTRLTVV.

The V and J genes are TRBV7-9 and TRBJ1-5; D may be TRBD1 (5 bases). Germline V gene data show CDR1 as SEHNR and CDR2 as FQNEAQ (reference sequence). With 2 bases removed from V and 7 bases from J, the gap between germline ends came to 12 bases. This CDR3 comprises 14 residues. The CDR3 nucleotides are TGTGCCAGCAGCTTAACCGGGGCTAACCAGCCCCAGCATTTT. Amino acids: CASSLTGANQPQHF.

There are a few counts of this clonotype. J is TRBJ2-3 and V is TRBV15; 7 positions agree with TRBD2. Trimming cost V 2 bases and J 7 bases; bases outside gene matches: 15. Germline loops: CDR1 LNHNV, CDR2 YYDKDF (reference sequence). The CDR3 length is 17 residues. The CDR3 protein is CATSRPNERGLPNTQYF. CDR3 DNA: TGTGCCACCAGCAGACCCAACGAGCGGGGCCTCCCAAATACGCAGTATTTT.

V and J are TRBV28 and TRBJ2-7; D is uncertain. The germline V gene has CDR1 MDHEN and CDR2 SYDVKM. CDR3 length: 14 residues. Trimming removed 2 bases at V and 7 bases at J, with 15 bases between. The CDR3 DNA sequence: TGTGCCAGCAGTTTACCCCATGCACCTTTGGAGCAGTACTTC. Its translation: CASSLPHAPLEQYF.

This clonotype was counted between two and nine times. The chain employs TRBV29-1 and TRBJ2-2; D remains ambiguous. CDR1 is SQVTM, CDR2 ANQGSEA, per germline. The length of the CDR3 is 15 residues. Trimming left V 6 bases short and J 2 bases short, with 16 bases between. The CDR3 is CSVLGWQSNTGELFF. The CDR3 bases are TGCAGCGTCCTGGGCTGGCAGAGTAACACCGGGGAGCTGTTTTTT.

In its sample, this clonotype was seen once. The J gene is TRBJ2-2, the V gene TRBV5-6; TRBD1 or TRBD2 may be the D gene (6 bases each). The CDR3 runs to 16 residues. Between the trimmed V and J ends, which lost 1 base and 4 bases, there was a span of 14 bases. The germline gives CDR1 SGHDT, CDR2 YYEEEE. For the CDR3, the DNA is TGTGCCAGCAGCTTGATACGGGGGCTGCTCACCGGGGAGCTGTTTTTT. Translation: CASSLIRGLLTGELFF.

The chain employs TRBV29-1 and TRBJ1-1; D remains ambiguous. This CDR3 comprises 15 residues. Trimming cost V 1 base and J 4 bases, with 16 bases left between them. Germline V gives CDR1 SQVTM, CDR2 ANQGSEA. The CDR3 DNA is TGCAGCGTTGAAGTAGGTGCGTGGGGTGCCACTGAAGCTTTCTTT. Protein product: CSVEVGAWGATEAFF.

This clonotype has more than one count but fewer than ten. This sequence joins TRBV20-1 and TRBJ2-5; D is unclear. CDR1 DFQATT and CDR2 SNEGSKA come from the germline V gene (reference sequence). The CDR3 consists of 13 residues. V lost 1 base and J lost 4, with 10 bases in between. This CDR3 is CSARVSGGETQYF. The CDR3 DNA reads TGCAGTGCTAGAGTTTCAGGCGGAGAGACCCAGTACTTC.

The chain joins TRBV7-2 to TRBJ2-5, with D tentatively TRBD2 (6 bases). Germline V gene lookup returns CDR1 SGHTA and CDR2 FQGNSA. The CDR3 is 15 amino acids. V was trimmed by 1 base and J by 7 bases, leaving 16 bases between them. In DNA, the CDR3 is TGTGCCAGCAGCTTAGAAGTAGGGAGCGGGTGGACCCAGTACTTC. The encoded protein is CASSLEVGSGWTQYF.

The chain joins TRBV2 to TRBJ1-2; D gene unclear. V was pared by 5 bases and J by 2 bases, with 3 bases between. CDR1 SNHLY and CDR2 FYNNEI come from the germline V gene. This CDR3 has 11 amino acids. CDR3 region: CASSTNYGYTF. DNA of the CDR3: TGTGCCAGCAGTACGAACTATGGCTACACCTTC.

This clonotype was detected a few times. The chain uses TRBV29-1 and TRBJ2-1; D might be TRBD2 (5 bases). CDR1 and CDR2 from the germline V gene are SQVTM and ANQGSEA. This CDR3 is 13 amino acids long. The germline V and J ends were trimmed by 7 bases and 7 bases, with 17 bases remaining between them. CDR3 coding DNA: TGCAGCGCCTCTAGAGGGATGAGGAATGAGCAGTTCTTC. Protein sequence: CSASRGMRNEQFF.

The CDR3 nucleotides are TGTGCCAGCAGCTTTACAGGGTACAGCAATCAGCCCCAGCATTTT. It translates to CASSFTGYSNQPQHF. The V gene is TRBV7-2, the J gene TRBJ1-5; perhaps TRBD1 as D (6 bases). CDR3 length: 15 residues. Germline CDR1 SGHTA, CDR2 FQGNSA. The germline V and J ends were trimmed by 3 bases and 1 base, with 10 bases remaining between them.

There are a few counts of this clonotype. CDR3 in amino acids: CASSPVWSDYGYTF. The CDR3, as DNA: TGTGCCAGCAGCCCAGTGTGGTCCGACTATGGCTACACCTTC. The chain combines TRBV7-2 with TRBJ1-2; D not certain. The germline V and J ends were trimmed by 5 bases and 3 bases, with 13 bases remaining between them. Germline lookup yields CDR1 SGHTA and CDR2 FQGNSA. The CDR3 runs 14 residues. Full variable domain (rest looked up from reference TRBV7-2 and TRBJ1-2): GAGVSQSPSNKVTEKGKDVELRCDPISGHTALYWYRQSLGQGLEFLIYFQGNSAPDKSGLPSDRFSAERTGGSVSTLTIQRTQQEDSAVYLCASSPVWSDYGYTFGSGTRLTVV.

V is TRBV6-1 and J is TRBJ1-5; no definite D call. The germline V and J ends were trimmed by 5 bases and 7 bases, with 18 bases remaining between them. The germline V gene has CDR1 MNHNS and CDR2 SASEGT. There are 15 residues in the CDR3. CDR3 nucleotide sequence: TGTGCCAGCAGTCCGAGCGCCTCACACCAACAGCCCCAGCATTTT. This codes for CASSPSASHQQPQHF.

This rearrangement joins TRBV10-3 to TRBJ2-6; D not resolved. This CDR3 spans 16 amino acids. V lost 0 bases and J 2 bases, leaving 8 bases between the germline ends. CDR1 and CDR2 (germline): ENHRY, SYGVKD. CDR3 loop: CAISESWDTGANVLTF. The DNA for the CDR3 is TGTGCCATCAGTGAGTCCTGGGATACTGGGGCCAACGTCCTGACTTTC.

The rearrangement links TRBV5-1 to TRBJ1-2, with TRBD1 matching over 7 bases. The trim removed 3 bases at V and 0 bases at J, leaving 5 bases unmatched. This CDR3 spans 15 amino acids. Per germline, CDR1 SGHRS and CDR2 YFSETQ. CDR3 coding DNA: TGCGCCAGCAGCTGGGGGGGGACAGCTAACTATGGCTACACCTTC. Protein sequence: CASSWGGTANYGYTF. The entire variable domain, with the rest obtained from reference TRBV5-1 and TRBJ1-2, is as follows: KAGVTQTPRYLIKTRGQQVTLSCSPISGHRSVSWYQQTPGQGLQFLFEYFSETQRNKGNFPGRFSGRQFSNSRSEMNVSTLELGDSALYLCASSWGGTANYGYTFGSGTRLTVV.